This T cell receptor (beta chain) stems from a study of blood T cell repertoires in COVID-19. Across the whole study: Spain, Italy and the United States supplied samples that represented acute and convalescent COVID-19. PBMCs, B-cell-depleted T cells, or T cells provided the cDNA or gDNA that made up the material.

Original processing methods: Researchers report that nucleated cell counts were estimated from reference gene primer amplification. Measured with immunoSEQ multiplex PCR; TCRdb has only the in-frame clones, and not every one. V and J calls and clone size are given by that table; D and trimming were obtained from the DNA. There are over 50,000 clones in the sample; 90% to 95% occur only once, and around 7.2% lies in the top ten. This CDR3 spans 16 amino acids. Germline V gene sequence: CDR1 MNHNS, CDR2 SASEGT. Trimming took 4 bases from V and 6 from J; bases not matched to a gene: 8. This sequence joins TRBV6-1 and TRBJ2-4; 11 bases line up with TRBD2. The TCR was taken from a woman aged 60-70 years with active or convalescent COVID-19. The sequenced sample consisted of peripheral blood. The CDR3 DNA reads TGTGCCAGCAGTGGTACTAGCGGGAGTGGAGGAAACATTCAGTACTTC. This codes for CASSGTSGSGGNIQYF.